This T cell receptor (beta chain) was identified during a study of PD-1 blockade in classical Hodgkin lymphoma. Autologous stem cell transplantation was followed by relapse in every patient, and brentuximab vedotin exposure varied. This clone was counted between two and nine times. Profiling relied on immunoSEQ multiplex PCR, and the TCRdb table lists in-frame clones only, not all of them. The sample includes 40,000 to 45,000 clones, approximately 78% of them seen just once. The CDR3 consists of 12 residues. V lost 4 bases to trimming and J lost 3 bases, with 3 bases between them. Germline lookup yields CDR1 LNHNV and CDR2 YYDKDF (reference sequence).

The V and J genes are TRBV15 and TRBJ1-4, with D hard to call. The sequence derives from a human donor with classical Hodgkin lymphoma. This material consisted of peripheral blood mononuclear cells (PBMCs), taken at baseline. CDR3 in amino acids: CATSNPNEKLFF. CDR3 bases: TGTGCCACCAGCAACCCTAATGAAAAACTGTTTTTT.